The entry below describes one TCR beta chain. Antigen specificity is unknown. Distinct nucleotide sequences in the sample also encode this CDR3. This CDR3 has 15 residues. The germline V and J ends were trimmed by 5 bases and 7 bases, with 18 bases remaining between them. Germline V gene sequence: CDR1 MNHEY, CDR2 SMNVEV (reference sequence). Clones were read by immunoSEQ multiplex PCR, and TCRdb kept only the in-frame ones, dropping some. The sample has more than 250,000 clones; around 87% are singletons. These data originate in a study of cytomegalovirus exposure and HLA in healthy donors. The donors were part of the validation cohort of 100 to 150 subjects. That cohort was separate from the first cohort, which comprised some 670 subjects. Study findings and constraints: A list of 150 or so TCR beta chains associated with cytomegalovirus was given. Many donors shared some public TCRs, even though most TCR sequences were rare.

What was sequenced was PBMCs. V is TRBV27 and J is TRBJ2-1; a weak D match, TRBD1 (8 bases). This TCR derives from a woman in her thirties in good health and CMV-seropositive. The CDR3 loop is CASSQTGGGYNEQFF. CDR3 nucleotide sequence: TGTGCCAGCAGTCAAACAGGGGGAGGGTATAATGAGCAGTTCTTC.